A single sample gave rise to the 22 T cell receptor beta chains below, sequenced in a study of immune evolution from preneoplasia to lung adenocarcinoma. Profiled with immunoSEQ multiplex PCR; TCRdb holds only in-frame clones, not every one. This table holds about 6,300 clones, roughly 84% found once. The source material was FFPE lung adenocarcinoma in situ tissue. These receptor sequences come from an older donor with lung adenocarcinoma.

This rearrangement joins TRBV19 to TRBJ2-3; 7 nucleotides line up with TRBD1. Germline CDR1 and CDR2: LNHDA and SQIVND (reference sequence). The length of the CDR3 is 14 residues. V shed 3 bases, J shed 6 bases, and the junction held 6 bases outside the gene matches. CDR3 loop: CASSMLGGGDTQYF. The CDR3 nucleotides read TGTGCCAGTAGTATGCTAGGGGGCGGCGATACGCAGTATTTT. Filled out from reference TRBV19 and TRBJ2-3, the complete variable domain reads DGGITQSPKYLFRKEGQNVTLSCEQNLNHDAMYWYRQDPGQGLRLIYYSQIVNDFQKGDIAEGYSVSREKKESFPLTVTSAQKNPTAFYLCASSMLGGGDTQYFGPGTRLTVL.

A remark on this clone: An end of the junction does not agree with germline; a read error may underlie this. V and J are TRBV11-2 and TRBJ2-1; 12 bases map to TRBD2. CDR3 size: 16 residues. Germline values: CDR1 SGHAT, CDR2 FQNNGV. CDR3 coding DNA: TGTGCCAGCAGCCCAACCGGGACTAGCGGGTACAATGCGCAGTTCTTC. This encodes CASSPTGTSGYNAQFF.

CDR3 in DNA: TGTGCCAGCAGCTTCGGGAGTTTCACAGATACGCAGTATTTT. Its protein is CASSFGSFTDTQYF. V is TRBV11-2 and J is TRBJ2-3, with D possibly TRBD2 on 6 matching bases. Germline V gene lookup returns CDR1 SGHAT and CDR2 FQNNGV. The CDR3 is 14 amino acids. V was pared by 3 bases and J by 2 bases, with 9 bases between. Using reference TRBV11-2 and TRBJ2-3 for the parts outside the CDR3, the full variable domain is EAGVAQSPRYKIIEKRQSVAFWCNPISGHATLYWYQQILGQGPKLLIQFQNNGVVDDSQLPKDRFSAERLKGVDSTLKIQPAKLEDSAVYLCASSFGSFTDTQYFGPGTRLTVL.

Only a few counts were recorded for this clone. This sequence joins TRBV9 and TRBJ2-1, with TRBD2 identical over 7 bases. Germline-derived CDR1 and CDR2 are SGDLS and YYNGEE. V gave up 3 bases and J gave up 4 bases; unmatched junction bases: 7. The CDR3 totals 15 residues. Here the CDR3 reads CASSADGEGYNEQFF. CDR3 sequence (DNA): TGTGCCAGCAGCGCCGACGGGGAGGGGTACAATGAGCAGTTCTTC.

CDR3 loop: CASSLPPSYNEQFF. The CDR3 DNA reads TGTGCCAGCAGCTTACCCCCGTCCTACAATGAGCAGTTCTTC. V and J are TRBV11-3 and TRBJ2-1, with D unresolved. The germline V gene encodes CDR1 SGHNT and CDR2 YENEEA. V was cut by 2 bases and J by 1 base, with 6 bases left in between. The CDR3 spans 14 residues.

The chain employs TRBV6-5 and TRBJ2-1; D may be TRBD2 (5 bases). Trimming took off 8 bases at V and 0 bases at J, with 8 bases between the two ends. Germline loops: CDR1 MNHEY, CDR2 SVGAGI. The CDR3 is made up of 13 amino acids. The CDR3 nucleotides read TGTGCCAGCTCCGGGAACTCCTACAATGAGCAGTTCTTC. Protein: CASSGNSYNEQFF.

The genes are TRBV2 and TRBJ1-3; 10 nucleotides line up with TRBD1. Looked up from germline, CDR1 is SNHLY and CDR2 is FYNNEI. V was pared by 6 bases and J by 2 bases, with 4 bases of the junction left unmatched. The CDR3 length is 15 residues. The CDR3 region has the DNA TGTGCCAGCAGGGGACAGGGGTTTACTGGAAACACCATATATTTT. Translating it yields CASRGQGFTGNTIYF.

The chain carries TRBV7-9 and TRBJ1-2, with no clear D. Between the trimmed V and J ends, which lost 2 bases and 8 bases, there was a span of 12 bases. The germline CDR1 and CDR2 sequences are SEHNR and FQNEAQ (reference sequence). CDR3 length equals 13 residues. CDR3 sequence: CASSLTVKNGYTF. Written as DNA, the CDR3 is TGTGCCAGCAGCTTAACCGTGAAAAACGGCTACACCTTC. Full variable domain (missing parts from reference TRBV7-9 and TRBJ1-2): DTGVSQNPRHKITKRGQNVTFRCDPISEHNRLYWYRQTLGQGPEFLTYFQNEAQLEKSRLLSDRFSAERPKGSFSTLEIQRTEQGDSAMYLCASSLTVKNGYTFGSGTRLTVV.

This sequence joins TRBV19 and TRBJ1-1, with TRBD1 as a possible D gene (5 bases). CDR1 and CDR2 from the germline V gene are LNHDA and SQIVND (reference sequence). The CDR3 length is 13 residues. Between the trimmed V and J ends, which lost 3 bases and 6 bases, there was a span of 11 bases. CDR3 protein: CASSMGVGSEAFF. The DNA of the CDR3 is TGTGCCAGTAGTATGGGGGTCGGCTCTGAAGCTTTCTTT.

The chain employs TRBV6-5 and TRBJ2-7, with D possibly being TRBD1 or TRBD2 (5 bases each). V was clipped by 4 bases and J by 3 bases, with 10 bases between them. This CDR3 contains 13 residues. The germline V gene has CDR1 MNHEY and CDR2 SVGAGI. The DNA for the CDR3 is TGTGCCAGCAGTTGGGACCACGGCTACGAGCAGTACTTC. It is translated as CASSWDHGYEQYF.

The CDR3 region has the DNA TGTGCCATCAGTAAGACAGATAGCAATCAGCCCCAGCATTTT. This encodes CAISKTDSNQPQHF. The rearrangement links TRBV10-3 to TRBJ1-5; TRBD1 might be the D (5 bases). Germline loops: CDR1 ENHRY, CDR2 SYGVKD. Trimming pared 5 bases from V and 0 bases from J, leaving 8 bases between. There are 14 residues in the CDR3.

This chain joins TRBV19 and TRBJ1-5; no clear D. This CDR3 comprises 14 residues. CDR1 LNHDA and CDR2 SQIVND come from the germline V gene (reference sequence). The V end lost 4 bases, the J end lost 0 bases, and 7 bases lay between the germline ends. The CDR3, as DNA: TGTGCCAGTAGTAAACAGATTAGCAATCAGCCCCAGCATTTT. This gives the protein CASSKQISNQPQHF.

CDR3: CASSLGPGTSGMVGEQYF. The CDR3 bases are TGCGCCAGCAGCTTGGGGCCCGGGACTAGCGGGATGGTAGGCGAGCAGTACTTC. The chain couples TRBV5-1 to TRBJ2-7, with 13 bases fitting TRBD2. In germline, CDR1 is SGHRS, CDR2 YFSETQ. The CDR3 covers 18 residues. The V segment lost 0 bases and the J segment 6 bases; nucleotides outside the gene matches: 12.

This chain connects TRBV7-3 to TRBJ2-2, with 9 positions matching TRBD2. The length of the CDR3 is 15 residues. Trimming at V came to 2 bases and at J to 5 bases, leaving 3 bases not matched to a gene. Germline V gene lookup returns CDR1 SGHTA and CDR2 FQGTGA. This chain's CDR3 is CASSLGLAGTGELFF. CDR3 bases: TGTGCCAGCAGCTTAGGGCTAGCGGGAACCGGGGAGCTGTTTTTT.

The genes are TRBV11-2 and TRBJ2-7; D might be TRBD2 (6 bases). The CDR3 is 15 residues long. In germline, CDR1 is SGHAT, CDR2 FQNNGV. V dropped 1 base and J dropped 0 bases, with 10 bases sitting between them. The CDR3 loop reads CASSLGRVTSYEQYF. In DNA, the CDR3 is TGTGCCAGCAGCTTAGGGAGGGTTACCTCCTACGAGCAGTACTTC.

The chain combines TRBV2 with TRBJ2-7; 9 nucleotides match TRBD1. Germline V gene sequence: CDR1 SNHLY, CDR2 FYNNEI. Trimming at V came to 7 bases and at J to 1 base, leaving 5 bases not matched to a gene. This CDR3 spans 14 amino acids. The CDR3 is CASTLGTGSYEQYF. CDR3 in DNA: TGTGCCAGCACCCTCGGGACAGGGTCCTACGAGCAGTACTTC.

The chain is built from TRBV2 and TRBJ2-5, with D perhaps matching TRBD2 (5 bases). V was shortened by 6 bases and J by 1 base, with 15 bases between the two germline ends. The V gene's germline CDR1 is SNHLY and CDR2 FYNNEI. The CDR3 length is 15 residues. The CDR3 loop reads CASRPRDGLQETQYF. As DNA, the CDR3 is TGTGCCAGCAGACCCCGAGACGGACTCCAAGAGACCCAGTACTTC.

CDR3 sequence: CASSLILGTEAFF. The CDR3 DNA reads as TGTGCCAGCAGCTTGATTCTGGGCACTGAAGCTTTCTTT. The rearrangement uses TRBV5-4 and TRBJ1-1; D unclear. The CDR3 sequence is 13 residues long. Trimming left V 1 base short and J 4 bases short, with 8 bases between. Germline values: CDR1 SGHNT, CDR2 YYREEE (reference sequence).

The V gene is TRBV7-2, the J gene TRBJ2-7; 12 bases fit TRBD2. This CDR3 spans 16 amino acids. J was trimmed by 7 bases and V by 5 bases; bases with no gene match: 12. Germline V gene data show CDR1 as SGHTA and CDR2 as FQGNSA. The chain's CDR3 is CASSPRLAGDWREQYF. The DNA for the CDR3 is TGTGCCAGCAGCCCCCGACTAGCGGGAGACTGGCGGGAGCAGTACTTC.

The chain joins TRBV7-2 to TRBJ2-7; the match to TRBD2 covers 12 bases. The germline CDR1 and CDR2 sequences are SGHTA and FQGNSA. V lost 7 bases and J lost 0; bases outside the gene matches: 4. The CDR3 consists of 15 residues. CDR3 residues: CASMRTSGTSYEQYF. The CDR3 coding sequence is TGTGCCAGCATGCGGACTAGCGGGACCTCCTACGAGCAGTACTTC.

The chain joins TRBV5-1 to TRBJ2-5, with D perhaps matching TRBD1 (6 bases). The ends were cut back, 4 bases at V and 4 bases at J, with 14 bases in the middle. Per the germline V gene, CDR1 is SGHRS and CDR2 is YFSETQ. CDR3 length: 14 amino acids. CDR3 nucleotides: TGCGCCAGCAGCCCTGGGACATTCGGAGAGACCCAGTACTTC. Its translation is CASSPGTFGETQYF.

The CDR3 region has the DNA TGTGCCAGTGGAAGGTGGGGTGGCACCGGGGAGCTGTTTTTT. Residues: CASGRWGGTGELFF. This chain links TRBV11-2 with TRBJ2-2; D remains unclear. V lost 9 bases and J lost 4, with 15 bases in between. CDR3 length equals 14 residues. Germline CDR1 reads SGHAT; CDR2 reads FQNNGV.